A single sample gave rise to the 25 T cell receptor beta chains below, sequenced in a study of shared clonotypes between healthy human individuals. CD8 cells classed as naive were CD45RO-negative and positively selected for CCR7, excluding terminally differentiated effector memory CD45RA+ cells. The protocol was immunoSEQ multiplex PCR, while the TCRdb copy is restricted to in-frame clones and leaves out a portion. The table has about 2 million clones, around 96% seen once. Material: naive CD8+ T cells sorted from blood. These receptors all come from a man aged 18 to 30 in good health.

This sequence joins TRBV28 and TRBJ2-3, with D possibly matching TRBD1 (5 bases). Germline CDR1 and CDR2: MDHEN and SYDVKM. The CDR3 is 14 amino acids. V lost 2 bases, J lost 2 bases, and 8 bases lay in between. The CDR3 DNA reads as TGTGCCAGCAGTTTAGGACATTACACAGATACGCAGTATTTT. Translating gives CASSLGHYTDTQYF.

This clone was counted a single time. V and J are TRBV21-1 and TRBJ1-6; the table's TRBD1 call for D was not verified on the DNA. TRBV21-1 is deemed a pseudogene. The CDR3 contains 16 residues. CDR3 protein: CASSHYRGQINSPLHF. CDR3 sequence (DNA): TGTGCCAGCAGCCACTACCGCGGACAGATTAATTCACCCCTCCACTTT.

The chain employs TRBV27 and TRBJ2-7, with TRBD2 as a possible D gene (6 bases). The CDR3 runs 10 residues. CDR1 MNHEY and CDR2 SMNVEV come from the germline V gene (reference sequence). V was pared by 11 bases and J by 7 bases, with 12 bases between. As DNA, the CDR3 is TGTGCCGTGGGACTTGCTGAGCAGTACTTC. It codes for CAVGLAEQYF.

The chain has TRBV5-4 and TRBJ2-5, with TRBD2 matching over 7 bases. The length of the CDR3 is 14 residues. From germline, CDR1 is SGHNT and CDR2 YYREEE (reference sequence). J lost 5 bases, V lost 4 bases, and 8 bases had no gene match. The CDR3 DNA reads as TGTGCCAGCAGCCGGACTAGGGGAGGGGAGACCCAGTACTTC. Translation gives CASSRTRGGETQYF.

This chain connects TRBV9 to TRBJ2-1, with 10 bases that match TRBD2. CDR1 and CDR2 from the germline V gene are SGDLS and YYNGEE. This CDR3 has 16 residues. V trimming: 4 bases; J trimming: 7 bases; junction bases outside the gene matches: 11. The CDR3 protein is CASSPEGSGRANEQFF. Here the CDR3 DNA reads TGTGCCAGCAGCCCCGAAGGAAGCGGGAGGGCGAATGAGCAGTTCTTC.

The chain uses TRBV7-9 and TRBJ1-3, with 7 bases identical to TRBD1. The CDR3 runs 15 residues. The V segment lost 2 bases and the J segment 1 base; nucleotides outside the gene matches: 2. The germline V gene has CDR1 SEHNR and CDR2 FQNEAQ (reference sequence). The CDR3 region is CASSLQGESGNTIYF. The CDR3 DNA is TGTGCCAGCAGCTTACAGGGGGAATCTGGAAACACCATATATTTT. The whole variable domain, filled in from reference TRBV7-9 and TRBJ1-3, reads DTGVSQNPRHKITKRGQNVTFRCDPISEHNRLYWYRQTLGQGPEFLTYFQNEAQLEKSRLLSDRFSAERPKGSFSTLEIQRTEQGDSAMYLCASSLQGESGNTIYFGEGSWLTVV.

This chain links TRBV7-9 with TRBJ2-4; tentative D call: TRBD1 (5 bases). The CDR3 extends over 13 amino acids. CDR1 and CDR2 from the germline V gene are SEHNR and FQNEAQ (reference sequence). Trimming took 5 bases from V and 5 from J, leaving 10 bases between them. The CDR3 nucleotides read TGTGCCAGCAGCCCAGGGTACCAAAACATTCAGTACTTC. This gives the protein CASSPGYQNIQYF.

The chain uses TRBV5-1 and TRBJ2-1; TRBD2 aligns across 10 bases. This CDR3 spans 15 amino acids. Germline trimming cut 4 bases from V and 4 bases from J; bases unmatched to any gene: 5. Germline V lookup: CDR1 SGHRS, CDR2 YFSETQ. The CDR3 spells CASSVTSGAYNEQFF. DNA for the CDR3: TGCGCCAGCAGCGTTACTAGCGGGGCATACAATGAGCAGTTCTTC.

The chain has TRBV5-1 and TRBJ2-5; D is undetermined. V lost 4 bases, J lost 3 bases, and 10 bases lay in between. CDR1 is SGHRS and CDR2 is YFSETQ in the germline V gene. The CDR3 length is 13 residues. Here the CDR3 DNA reads TGCGCCAGCAGCGAAGGAGTGGAAGAGACCCAGTACTTC. Protein sequence: CASSEGVEETQYF.

The chain employs TRBV27 and TRBJ1-5, with TRBD1 as a possible D gene (6 bases). This CDR3 comprises 14 residues. Germline V gene data show CDR1 as MNHEY and CDR2 as SMNVEV (reference sequence). V shed 0 bases and J shed 7 bases, with 10 bases lying between them. The CDR3 loop reads CASSLSKGGQPQHF. Here the CDR3 DNA reads TGTGCCAGCAGTTTATCGAAAGGGGGGCAGCCCCAGCATTTT.

CDR3 in amino acids: CASSPSEGQTSAGYTF. The DNA of the CDR3 is TGTGCCAGCAGTCCTTCCGAGGGACAGACTTCGGCTGGCTACACCTTC. The rearrangement uses TRBV27 and TRBJ1-2; 7 bases are shared with TRBD1. Germline CDR1 MNHEY, CDR2 SMNVEV (reference sequence). J lost 7 bases, V lost 5 bases, and 16 bases had no gene match. CDR3 length: 16 amino acids.

The V and J genes are TRBV6-5 and TRBJ2-7; D uncertain. This CDR3 is built from 13 residues. V was cut by 0 bases and J by 6 bases, with 9 bases left in between. Germline values: CDR1 MNHEY, CDR2 SVGAGI. The CDR3 sequence is CASSYSGQIEQYF. CDR3 DNA: TGTGCCAGCAGTTACTCAGGGCAGATCGAGCAGTACTTC.

The genes are TRBV7-9 and TRBJ1-2; 8 nucleotides match TRBD1. The junction had 2 bases not matched to a gene; V was cut back by 4 bases and J by 7 bases. CDR3 length: 12 residues. Germline CDR1 SEHNR, CDR2 FQNEAQ (reference sequence). Here the CDR3 reads CASSSTGGGYTF. The CDR3 DNA reads as TGTGCCAGCAGCTCTACAGGGGGTGGCTACACCTTC.

The chain combines TRBV5-5 with TRBJ2-7; the D is unclear. There are 13 residues in the CDR3. V dropped 1 base and J dropped 3 bases, with 8 bases sitting between them. Germline assignment: CDR1 SGHKS and CDR2 YYEKEE (reference sequence). The CDR3 sequence: CASSLSAGYEQYF. The CDR3, as DNA: TGTGCCAGCAGCTTGTCAGCAGGCTACGAGCAGTACTTC.

V usage is TRBV7-2 and J usage is TRBJ2-5, with unresolved D. The J call is uncertain, as TRBJ2-7 better fits the DNA end. In germline, CDR1 is SGHTA, CDR2 FQGNSA. The CDR3 sequence is 12 residues long. CDR3 protein: CASSLGIHEQYF. The CDR3 nucleotides read TGTGCCAGCAGCTTAGGTATCCACGAGCAGTACTTC.

The gene calls are TRBV4-1 and TRBJ1-5; TRBD1 might be the D (5 bases). The CDR3 has 15 amino acids. The V and J ends lost 4 bases and 7 bases respectively, with 17 bases between them. Germline loops: CDR1 MGHRA, CDR2 YSYEKL. DNA for the CDR3: TGCGCCAGCAGCCCGGTGGTAGGGGCGGCGCAGCCCCAGCATTTT. This translates into CASSPVVGAAQPQHF.

The genes are TRBV4-1 and TRBJ1-1; 12 bases are a match to TRBD1. V trimming: 4 bases; J trimming: 1 base; junction bases outside the gene matches: 16. Per the germline V gene, CDR1 is MGHRA and CDR2 is YSYEKL. The CDR3 loop spans 20 amino acids. The CDR3 DNA is TGCGCCAGCAGCCCGTACCCCGGGACAGGGGGCGAACGGCCGAACACTGAAGCTTTCTTT. This sequence encodes CASSPYPGTGGERPNTEAFF.

The V and J genes are TRBV9 and TRBJ2-7; a weak D match, TRBD1 (5 bases). In germline, CDR1 is SGDLS, CDR2 YYNGEE. The length of the CDR3 is 12 residues. Trimming cost V 3 bases and J 8 bases, with 12 bases left between them. In DNA, the CDR3 is TGTGCCAGCAGCGCCCAGGGCCCTCAGCAGTACTTC. Protein: CASSAQGPQQYF.

This rearrangement joins TRBV18 to TRBJ1-2; 7 bases align to TRBD1. The CDR3 length is 15 residues. With 3 bases clipped from V and 2 bases from J, the junction kept 6 bases outside the gene matches. Germline CDR1 and CDR2: KGHSH and LQKENI. The CDR3 DNA sequence: TGTGCCAGCTCACCCGTAGGGGGCGGAAACTATGGCTACACCTTC. Its protein is CASSPVGGGNYGYTF.

The V and J genes are TRBV6-1 and TRBJ1-1, with D hard to call. CDR1 and CDR2 from the germline V gene are MNHNS and SASEGT. V shed 0 bases and J shed 4 bases, with 12 bases lying between them. The CDR3 covers 15 residues. The CDR3 is CASSEAKGWATEAFF. The CDR3, as DNA: TGTGCCAGCAGTGAAGCCAAAGGGTGGGCCACTGAAGCTTTCTTT.

Worth noting for this clone: The same CDR3 is also encoded by other DNA sequences in this sample. V and J are TRBV27 and TRBJ2-3; D unclear. Germline-derived CDR1 and CDR2 are MNHEY and SMNVEV (reference sequence). This CDR3 contains 13 residues. Between the trimmed V and J ends, which lost 4 bases and 1 base, there was a span of 6 bases. CDR3 residues: CASSSLGTDTQYF. The DNA for the CDR3 is TGTGCCAGCAGTTCGCTTGGCACAGATACGCAGTATTTT.

This chain uses TRBV19 with TRBJ1-2; D is uncertain. Germline values: CDR1 LNHDA, CDR2 SQIVND (reference sequence). The length of the CDR3 is 15 residues. The ends were cut back, 8 bases at V and 6 bases at J, with 22 bases in the middle. CDR3 region: CASAHSLGSLDGYTF. The CDR3 region has the DNA TGTGCCAGTGCACACTCTCTGGGGAGTTTGGATGGCTACACCTTC.

The chain combines TRBV5-1 with TRBJ1-1; D is unclear. Germline lookup yields CDR1 SGHRS and CDR2 YFSETQ. This CDR3 contains 13 residues. Trimming cost V 2 bases and J 7 bases, with 12 bases left between them. The CDR3 DNA reads TGCGCCAGCAGCTTTTCGAGTTACTTTGAAGCTTTCTTT. This translates into CASSFSSYFEAFF.

In the case of this clone: Other nucleotide sequences from this sample produce the same CDR3. The chain has TRBV10-3 and TRBJ1-1, with a weak D call TRBD1 (5 bases). CDR3 length: 13 residues. The V and J ends lost 0 bases and 5 bases respectively, with 7 bases between them. From germline, CDR1 is ENHRY and CDR2 SYGVKD. CDR3 DNA: TGTGCCATCAGTGAGTCGCAGGGTACTGAAGCTTTCTTT. This gives the protein CAISESQGTEAFF.

V and J are TRBV5-1 and TRBJ1-2, with D perhaps matching TRBD1 (6 bases). Germline V gene sequence: CDR1 SGHRS, CDR2 YFSETQ. The CDR3 is 15 residues long. The V gene lost 4 bases and the J gene lost 6 bases, with 19 bases spanning the gap. The CDR3 nucleotides read TGCGCCAGCAGCCCAGGCGTAGGGGGACGTGATGGCTACACCTTC. Its protein is CASSPGVGGRDGYTF.